Shown below are 7 T cell receptor beta chains from a single sample sequenced in a study of post-analysis software for immune sequencing data. Findings and limits, study-wide: Patients had higher frequencies than controls of roughly five TRBV segments, including TRBV5-6, TRBV5-1 and TRBV20-1.

Tagging with unique molecular identifiers was a feature of the TCR beta cDNA libraries. TCRdb itself ran the PCR reads through MiXCR, one entry per CDR3 protein. In the table there are roughly 800,000 distinct CDR3 sequences, around 27% of which are singletons. Their antigens are not known. Sample: blood. The source of these receptors is a girl aged 10 to 17 with multiple sclerosis.

The rearrangement links TRBV11-2 to TRBJ1-2; D is ambiguous. This CDR3 region has 14 residues. Germline V gene data show CDR1 as SGHAT and CDR2 as FQNNGV. Trimming cost V 3 bases and J 4 bases, with 12 bases left between them. CDR3 region: CASSFGQQFYGYTF. The CDR3 bases are TGTGCCAGCAGCTTTGGTCAACAGTTCTATGGCTACACCTTC.

This clonotype was seen a few times. The chain joins TRBV12-3 or TRBV12-4 to TRBJ2-1; the D gene is possibly TRBD1 (5 bases). The CDR3 has 16 residues. The V end lost 8 bases, the J end lost 6 bases, and 23 bases lay between the germline ends. The CDR3 nucleotides are TGTGCCAGCCACGAACAGGTTATGGGTTCTCGCAATGAGCAGTTCTTC. This gives the protein CASHEQVMGSRNEQFF.

This clonotype was seen only a few times. The chain links TRBV6-2 or TRBV6-3 to TRBJ2-5; 11 nucleotides agree with TRBD2. The V gene's germline CDR1 is MNHEY and CDR2 SVGEGT. The CDR3 extends over 15 amino acids. Trimming at V came to 6 bases and at J to 1 base, leaving 4 bases not matched to a gene. The chain's CDR3 is CASRILAGVQETQYF. The CDR3 region has the DNA TGTGCCAGCAGGATACTAGCGGGGGTCCAAGAGACCCAGTACTTC.

The chain links TRBV24-1 to TRBJ2-1, with D perhaps matching TRBD2 (6 bases). The germline gives CDR1 KGHDR, CDR2 SFDVKD. Trimming removed 4 bases at V and 4 bases at J, with 10 bases between. This CDR3 has 14 amino acids. CDR3 sequence reads: CATSEPGVYNEQFF. DNA of the CDR3: TGTGCCACCAGTGAACCGGGAGTTTACAATGAGCAGTTCTTC.

This sequence joins TRBV20-1 and TRBJ2-3; no reliable D call. Germline lookup yields CDR1 DFQATT and CDR2 SNEGSKA (reference sequence). CDR3 length: 15 residues. V was clipped by 4 bases and J by 2 bases, with 16 bases between them. CDR3 sequence (DNA): TGCAGTGCTACTAGACAAGACATTCCCACAGATACGCAGTATTTT. Encoded protein: CSATRQDIPTDTQYF.

The chain carries TRBV7-6 and TRBJ2-5; no clear D gene. From germline, CDR1 is SGHVS and CDR2 FNYEAQ. The CDR3 length is 15 residues. V lost 1 base, J lost 3 bases, and 12 bases lay in between. CDR3: CASSLELLSKETQYF. DNA of the CDR3: TGTGCCAGCAGCTTAGAGCTTCTCAGCAAAGAGACCCAGTACTTC.

This chain joins TRBV6-5 and TRBJ1-1, with D unresolved. The length of the CDR3 is 15 residues. V gave up 5 bases and J gave up 0 bases, with 13 bases separating them. Germline V CDR1 and CDR2: MNHEY, SVGAGI. CDR3: CASSQTSPLNTEAFF. The CDR3 DNA reads as TGTGCCAGCAGTCAGACTAGTCCGCTGAACACTGAAGCTTTCTTT.